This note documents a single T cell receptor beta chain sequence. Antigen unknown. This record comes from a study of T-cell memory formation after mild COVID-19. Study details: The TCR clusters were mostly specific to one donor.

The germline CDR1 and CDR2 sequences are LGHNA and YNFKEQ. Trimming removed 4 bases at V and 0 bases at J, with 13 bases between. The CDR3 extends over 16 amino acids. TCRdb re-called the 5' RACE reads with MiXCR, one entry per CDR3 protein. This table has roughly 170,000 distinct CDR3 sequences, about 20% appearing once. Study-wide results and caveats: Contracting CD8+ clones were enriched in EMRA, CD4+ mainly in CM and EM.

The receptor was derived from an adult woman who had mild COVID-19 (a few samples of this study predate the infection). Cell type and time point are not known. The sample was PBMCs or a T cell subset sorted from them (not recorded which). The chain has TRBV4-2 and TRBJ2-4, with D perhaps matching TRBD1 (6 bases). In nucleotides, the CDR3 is TGTGCCAGCAGCCCCGGTCAGGGGCCAGCCAAAAACATTCAGTACTTC. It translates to CASSPGQGPAKNIQYF.